Listed here are 18 T cell receptor beta chains from one sample, sequenced in a study of T cell responses to AZD1222 COVID-19 vaccine. The table came from immunoSEQ multiplex PCR; TCRdb's copy has only in-frame clones and leaves some out. The sample has about 190,000 clones; 85% to 95% are singletons. Here the sequenced sample was peripheral blood, taken on day 0 of AZD1222 vaccination. These receptors came from an adult in good health.

The genes are TRBV4-1 and TRBJ2-1, with unresolved D. The CDR3 covers 14 residues. The germline gives CDR1 MGHRA, CDR2 YSYEKL. V was cut by 2 bases and J by 5 bases, with 10 bases left in between. The CDR3 DNA follows: TGCGCCAGCAGCCAAATTCCGATCAACAATGAGCAGTTCTTC. It specifies CASSQIPINNEQFF.

The chain combines TRBV3-1 (or the pseudogene TRBV3-2) with TRBJ1-1; possibly TRBD1 for D (6 bases). With 2 bases removed from V and 4 bases from J, the gap between germline ends came to 17 bases. This CDR3 is 16 amino acids long. Per the germline V gene, CDR1 is LGHDT and CDR2 is YNNKEL (reference sequence). The CDR3 sequence: CASSQPAYTGPTEAFF. CDR3 nucleotide sequence: TGTGCCAGCAGCCAACCGGCCTACACAGGGCCCACTGAAGCTTTCTTT.

The CDR3, as DNA: TGTGCCAGCAGCGCGGAGCCCTTACTTACCTACAATGAGCAGTTCTTC. Encoded protein: CASSAEPLLTYNEQFF. J is TRBJ2-1 and V is TRBV9; no clear D gene. The CDR3 has 16 amino acids. Trimming pared 3 bases from V and 2 bases from J, leaving 15 bases between. Germline CDR1 is SGDLS and CDR2 is YYNGEE.

V gene TRBV29-1 combines with J gene TRBJ2-7; the D gene could be TRBD1 or TRBD2 (5 bases each). Deletions cut 7 bases from V and 4 bases from J, with 11 bases between. Germline V gene lookup returns CDR1 SQVTM and CDR2 ANQGSEA. This CDR3 has 11 residues. CDR3 sequence reads: CSGGRRYEQYF. The CDR3 bases are TGCAGCGGGGGACGGAGATACGAGCAGTACTTC.

The chain joins TRBV7-3 to TRBJ2-2, with D unresolved. The CDR3 totals 12 residues. V lost 5 bases and J 3 bases, leaving 4 bases between the germline ends. Germline assignment: CDR1 SGHTA and CDR2 FQGTGA. This CDR3 reads CASSPYTGELFF. The DNA for the CDR3 is TGTGCCAGCAGCCCCTACACCGGGGAGCTGTTTTTT.

The chain combines TRBV27 with TRBJ1-5; TRBD1 is a possible D gene (6 bases). Germline CDR1 reads MNHEY; CDR2 reads SMNVEV (reference sequence). V was clipped by 0 bases and J by 2 bases, with 11 bases between them. This CDR3 is 16 amino acids long. CDR3 in DNA: TGTGCCAGCAGTTTATCGGCAGGGGATCGCAATCAGCCCCAGCATTTT. This translates into CASSLSAGDRNQPQHF.

The J gene is TRBJ1-5, the V gene TRBV6-5, with D unresolved. From germline, CDR1 is MNHEY and CDR2 SVGAGI. This CDR3 comprises 13 residues. V was cut by 2 bases and J by 10 bases, with 12 bases left in between. CDR3 bases: TGTGCCAGCAGTTACGCCCTTGGGATTCCCCAGCATTTT. Translation: CASSYALGIPQHF.

The rearrangement joins TRBV5-1 to TRBJ1-2; no clear D gene. The CDR3 is 12 residues long. Germline CDR1 is SGHRS and CDR2 is YFSETQ. The V gene lost 2 bases and the J gene lost 8 bases, with 10 bases spanning the gap. CDR3: CASSFGLEGYTF. The CDR3 DNA follows: TGCGCCAGCAGCTTCGGTCTGGAGGGCTACACCTTC.

This rearrangement joins TRBV4-3 to TRBJ1-2, with 7 bases lining up with TRBD1. V was clipped by 2 bases and J by 4 bases; unmatched bases: 4. The CDR3 has 14 amino acids. The germline CDR1 and CDR2 sequences are LGHNA and YSLEER. CDR3 protein: CASSQIRGAYGYTF. CDR3 nucleotides: TGCGCCAGCAGCCAAATCAGGGGGGCCTATGGCTACACCTTC.

Here the CDR3 DNA reads TGTGCCAGCAGCTTGGCGTTGCTAGCGTCCACCGGGGAGCTGTTTTTT. Encoded protein: CASSLALLASTGELFF. The genes are TRBV5-8 and TRBJ2-2; D possibly corresponds to TRBD2 (6 bases). The germline gives CDR1 SGHTS, CDR2 YDEGEE. The CDR3 is made up of 16 amino acids. Trimming cost V 0 bases and J 4 bases, with 13 bases left between them.

The chain carries TRBV7-9 and TRBJ1-2; D possibly corresponds to TRBD1 (6 bases). This CDR3 has 14 amino acids. Trimming left V 4 bases short and J 4 bases short, with 13 bases between. Germline CDR1 SEHNR, CDR2 FQNEAQ (reference sequence). The CDR3 spells CASSSGTPLYGYTF. The CDR3 DNA follows: TGTGCCAGCAGCTCCGGGACACCACTCTATGGCTACACCTTC.

The chain links TRBV7-3 to TRBJ2-1, with unresolved D. The CDR3 totals 11 residues. Trimming cost V 8 bases and J 3 bases, with 5 bases left between them. The germline gives CDR1 SGHTA, CDR2 FQGTGA. In DNA form, the CDR3 reads TGTGCCAGCTTAAGCTACAATGAGCAGTTCTTC. Translating gives CASLSYNEQFF.

This chain connects TRBV7-2 to TRBJ2-7; 7 positions match TRBD2. Germline CDR1 and CDR2: SGHTA and FQGNSA. The CDR3 runs 14 residues. The ends lost 0 bases at V and 5 bases at J; junction bases unmatched: 4. The CDR3 DNA is TGTGCCAGCAGCTTAGCGGGGAGGGTAGACGAGCAGTACTTC. Amino acid sequence: CASSLAGRVDEQYF.

The chain carries TRBV7-9 and TRBJ2-7; the D gene is possibly TRBD1 (6 bases). CDR3 length equals 15 residues. V lost 5 bases and J 5 bases, leaving 19 bases between the germline ends. CDR1 is SEHNR, CDR2 FQNEAQ, per germline (reference sequence). CDR3 sequence (DNA): TGTGCCAGCAGCCCACCGTTGGGAAGGACAGACGAGCAGTACTTC. Residues: CASSPPLGRTDEQYF.

This clone came up once. The chain is built from TRBV4-1 and TRBJ1-6; D is uncertain. Per germline, CDR1 MGHRA and CDR2 YSYEKL. Trimming shortened V by 4 bases and J by 7 bases, and 8 bases separated the two germline ends. The CDR3 runs 13 residues. CDR3 in DNA: TGCGCCAGCAGCCCCCTGGGGAATTCACCCCTCCACTTT. It codes for CASSPLGNSPLHF.

J is TRBJ2-1 and V is TRBV12-3 or TRBV12-4; 7 bases agree with TRBD1. CDR3 size: 13 residues. The J segment lost 6 bases and the V segment lost 6 bases, leaving 5 bases of the junction unmatched. The CDR3 DNA reads TGTGCCAGCAGCACGGGACAGATCAATGAGCAGTTCTTC. Amino acid sequence: CASSTGQINEQFF.

The genes are TRBV19 and TRBJ2-1; the D is unclear. The germline V gene has CDR1 LNHDA and CDR2 SQIVND (reference sequence). This CDR3 spans 13 amino acids. Trimming removed 5 bases at V and 6 bases at J, with 11 bases between. The DNA of the CDR3 is TGTGCCAGTAGTTCCACTTCGTCCAATGAGCAGTTCTTC. It encodes CASSSTSSNEQFF. The full variable domain, with the rest looked up from reference TRBV19 and TRBJ2-1, is DGGITQSPKYLFRKEGQNVTLSCEQNLNHDAMYWYRQDPGQGLRLIYYSQIVNDFQKGDIAEGYSVSREKKESFPLTVTSAQKNPTAFYLCASSSTSSNEQFFGPGTRLTVL.

This sequence joins TRBV18 and TRBJ1-2; no clear D gene. Between the trimmed V and J ends, which lost 3 bases and 7 bases, there was a span of 12 bases. This CDR3 is built from 13 residues. CDR1 KGHSH and CDR2 LQKENI come from the germline V gene. DNA for the CDR3: TGTGCCAGCTCACCGGATAAAGCAACTGGCTACACCTTC. It encodes CASSPDKATGYTF.